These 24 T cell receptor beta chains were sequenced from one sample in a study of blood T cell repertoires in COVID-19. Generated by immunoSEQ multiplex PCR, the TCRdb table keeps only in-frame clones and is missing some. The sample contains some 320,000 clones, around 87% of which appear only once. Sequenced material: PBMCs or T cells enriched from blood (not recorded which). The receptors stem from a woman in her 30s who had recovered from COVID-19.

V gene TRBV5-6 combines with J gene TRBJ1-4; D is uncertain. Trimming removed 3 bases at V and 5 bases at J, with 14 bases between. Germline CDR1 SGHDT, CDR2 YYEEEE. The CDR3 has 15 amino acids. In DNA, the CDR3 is TGTGCCAGCAGCTCCCGGGGTAATCTAAATGAAAAACTGTTTTTT. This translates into CASSSRGNLNEKLFF. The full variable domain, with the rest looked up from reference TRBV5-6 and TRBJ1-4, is DAGVTQSPTHLIKTRGQQVTLRCSPKSGHDTVSWYQQALGQGPQFIFQYYEEEERQRGNFPDRFSGHQFPNYSSELNVNALLLGDSALYLCASSSRGNLNEKLFFGSGTQLSVL.

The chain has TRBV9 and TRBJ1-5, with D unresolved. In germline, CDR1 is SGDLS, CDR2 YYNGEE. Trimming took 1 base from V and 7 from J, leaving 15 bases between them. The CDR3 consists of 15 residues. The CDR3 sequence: CASSVSGVTGQPQHF. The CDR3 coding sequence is TGTGCCAGCAGCGTATCCGGCGTAACGGGGCAGCCCCAGCATTTT.

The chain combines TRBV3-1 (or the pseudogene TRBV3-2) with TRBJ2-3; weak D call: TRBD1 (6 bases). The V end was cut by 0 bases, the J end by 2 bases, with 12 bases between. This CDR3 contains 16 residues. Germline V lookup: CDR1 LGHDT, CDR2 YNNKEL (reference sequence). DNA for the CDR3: TGTGCCAGCAGCCAAGAAACAGGGACATTCACAGATACGCAGTATTTT. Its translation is CASSQETGTFTDTQYF.

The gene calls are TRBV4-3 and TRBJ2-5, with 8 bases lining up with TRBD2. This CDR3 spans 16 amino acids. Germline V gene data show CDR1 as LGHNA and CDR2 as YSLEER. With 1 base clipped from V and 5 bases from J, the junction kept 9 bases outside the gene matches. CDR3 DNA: TGCGCCAGCAGCCAAGTGTCCGGGGGGGCCCTGGAGACCCAGTACTTC. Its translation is CASSQVSGGALETQYF.

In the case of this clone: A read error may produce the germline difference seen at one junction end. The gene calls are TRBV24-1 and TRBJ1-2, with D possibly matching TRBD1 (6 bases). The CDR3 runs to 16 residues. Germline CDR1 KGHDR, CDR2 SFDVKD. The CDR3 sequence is CATSDLVRGARRGYTF. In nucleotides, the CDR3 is TGTGCCACCAGCGATTTGGTACGGGGGGCCCGCCGTGGCTACACCTTC.

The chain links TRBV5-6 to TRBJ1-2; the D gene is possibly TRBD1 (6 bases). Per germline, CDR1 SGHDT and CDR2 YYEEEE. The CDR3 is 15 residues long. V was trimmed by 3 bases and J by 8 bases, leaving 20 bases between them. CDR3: CASSSVGGGARGYTF. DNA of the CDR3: TGTGCCAGCAGCTCTGTCGGTGGGGGGGCGAGAGGCTACACCTTC.

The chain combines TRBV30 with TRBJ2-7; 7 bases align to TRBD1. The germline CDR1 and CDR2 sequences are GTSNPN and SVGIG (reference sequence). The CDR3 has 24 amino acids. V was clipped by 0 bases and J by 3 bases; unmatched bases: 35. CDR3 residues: CAWSVLRLGQLDRAKARPDYEQYF. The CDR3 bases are TGTGCCTGGAGTGTACTTCGTTTGGGACAGCTTGACCGGGCCAAGGCGCGACCCGACTACGAGCAGTACTTC.

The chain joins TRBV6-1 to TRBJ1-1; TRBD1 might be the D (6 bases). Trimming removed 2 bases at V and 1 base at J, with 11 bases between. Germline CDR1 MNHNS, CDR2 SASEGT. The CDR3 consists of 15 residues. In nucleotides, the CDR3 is TGTGCCAGCAGTGAAATGGTACAGGGGAACACTGAAGCTTTCTTT. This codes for CASSEMVQGNTEAFF.

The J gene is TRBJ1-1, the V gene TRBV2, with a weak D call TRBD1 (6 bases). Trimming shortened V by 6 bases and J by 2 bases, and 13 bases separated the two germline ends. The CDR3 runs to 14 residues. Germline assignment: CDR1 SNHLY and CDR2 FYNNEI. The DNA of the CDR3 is TGTGCCAGCAGCAGACAGGTTACTAACACTGAAGCTTTCTTT. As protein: CASSRQVTNTEAFF.

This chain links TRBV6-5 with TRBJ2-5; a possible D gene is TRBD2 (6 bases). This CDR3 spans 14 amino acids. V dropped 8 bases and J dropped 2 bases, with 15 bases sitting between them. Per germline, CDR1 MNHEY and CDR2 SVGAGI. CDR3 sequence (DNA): TGTGCCAGCCGGAAAGGCGGGGAACAAGAGACCCAGTACTTC. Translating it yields CASRKGGEQETQYF.

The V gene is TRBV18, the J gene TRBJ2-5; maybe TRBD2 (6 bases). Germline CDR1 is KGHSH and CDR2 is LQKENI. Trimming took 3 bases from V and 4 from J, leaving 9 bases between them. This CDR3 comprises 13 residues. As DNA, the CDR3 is TGTGCCAGCTCACCGGGACTCGTAGAGACCCAGTACTTC. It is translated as CASSPGLVETQYF.

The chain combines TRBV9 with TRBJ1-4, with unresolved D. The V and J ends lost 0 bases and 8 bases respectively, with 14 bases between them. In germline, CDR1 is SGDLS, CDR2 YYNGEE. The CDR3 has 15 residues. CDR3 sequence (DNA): TGTGCCAGCAGCGTAGGTCGGACCTCGGGGGAAAAACTGTTTTTT. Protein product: CASSVGRTSGEKLFF.

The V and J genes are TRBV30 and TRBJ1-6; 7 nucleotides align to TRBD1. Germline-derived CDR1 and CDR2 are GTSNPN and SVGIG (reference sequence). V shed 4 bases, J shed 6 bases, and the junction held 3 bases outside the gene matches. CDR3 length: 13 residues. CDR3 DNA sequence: TGTGCCTGGACAGGGGGAATTAATTCACCCCTCCACTTT. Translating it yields CAWTGGINSPLHF.

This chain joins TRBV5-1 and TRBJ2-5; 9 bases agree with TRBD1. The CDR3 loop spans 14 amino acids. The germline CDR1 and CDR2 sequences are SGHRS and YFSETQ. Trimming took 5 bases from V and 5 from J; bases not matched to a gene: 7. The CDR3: CASSLTGGGETQYF. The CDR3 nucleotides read TGCGCCAGCAGTTTGACAGGGGGTGGCGAGACCCAGTACTTC. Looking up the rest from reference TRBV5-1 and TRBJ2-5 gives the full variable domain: KAGVTQTPRYLIKTRGQQVTLSCSPISGHRSVSWYQQTPGQGLQFLFEYFSETQRNKGNFPGRFSGRQFSNSRSEMNVSTLELGDSALYLCASSLTGGGETQYFGPGTRLLVL.

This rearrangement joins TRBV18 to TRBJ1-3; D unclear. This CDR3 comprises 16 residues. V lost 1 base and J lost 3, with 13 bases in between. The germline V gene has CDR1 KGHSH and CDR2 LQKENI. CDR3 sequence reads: CASSPHLRGGGNTIYF. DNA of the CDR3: TGTGCCAGCTCACCACACCTCCGCGGAGGTGGAAACACCATATATTTT.

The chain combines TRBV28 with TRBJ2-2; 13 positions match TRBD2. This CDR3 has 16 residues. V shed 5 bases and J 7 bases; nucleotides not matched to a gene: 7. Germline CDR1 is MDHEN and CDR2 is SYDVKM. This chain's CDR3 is CASSTSGGAHDGELFF. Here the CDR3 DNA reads TGTGCCAGCAGTACTAGCGGGGGGGCCCACGACGGGGAGCTGTTTTTT.

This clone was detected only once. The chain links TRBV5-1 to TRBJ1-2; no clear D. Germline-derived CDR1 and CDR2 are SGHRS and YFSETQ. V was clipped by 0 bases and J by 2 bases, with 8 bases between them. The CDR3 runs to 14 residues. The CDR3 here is CASSLDARNYGYTF. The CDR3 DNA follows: TGCGCCAGCAGCTTGGATGCCAGAAACTATGGCTACACCTTC.

In DNA form, the CDR3 reads TGCGCCAGCAGCCCTAGGAGTAGCGGGGGAGCGAATGAGCAGTTCTTC. Translated, it gives CASSPRSSGGANEQFF. The chain uses TRBV4-1 and TRBJ2-1, with 9 bases lining up with TRBD2. Germline CDR1 is MGHRA and CDR2 is YSYEKL. The trim removed 4 bases at V and 7 bases at J, leaving 11 bases unmatched. This CDR3 comprises 16 residues.

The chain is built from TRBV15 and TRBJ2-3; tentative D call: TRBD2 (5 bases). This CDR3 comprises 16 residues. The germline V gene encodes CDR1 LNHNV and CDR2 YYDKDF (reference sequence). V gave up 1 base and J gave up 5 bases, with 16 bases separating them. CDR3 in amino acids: CATSRVRAVWQDTQYF. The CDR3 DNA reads TGTGCCACCAGCAGAGTGAGGGCAGTATGGCAAGATACGCAGTATTTT.

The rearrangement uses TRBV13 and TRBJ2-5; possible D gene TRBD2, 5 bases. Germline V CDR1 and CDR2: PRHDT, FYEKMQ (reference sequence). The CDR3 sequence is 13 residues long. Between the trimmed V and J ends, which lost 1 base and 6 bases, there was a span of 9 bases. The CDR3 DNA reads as TGTGCCAGCAGCTTAGCGGGGTGGAAGACCCAGTACTTC. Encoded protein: CASSLAGWKTQYF.

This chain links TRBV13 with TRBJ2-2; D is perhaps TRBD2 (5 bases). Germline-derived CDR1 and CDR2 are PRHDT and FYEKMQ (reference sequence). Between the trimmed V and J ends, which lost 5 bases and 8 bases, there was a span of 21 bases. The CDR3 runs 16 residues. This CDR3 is CASSLLTGVRLGELFF. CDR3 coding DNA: TGTGCCAGCAGCCTCCTCACCGGGGTCCGACTGGGGGAGCTGTTTTTT.

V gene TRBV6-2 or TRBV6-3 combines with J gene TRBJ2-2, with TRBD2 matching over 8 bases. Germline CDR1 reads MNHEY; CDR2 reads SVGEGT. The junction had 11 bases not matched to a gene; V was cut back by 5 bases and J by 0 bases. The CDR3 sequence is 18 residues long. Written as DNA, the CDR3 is TGTGCCAGCAGTACGGTGTTTGCGGGACTAGCGAACACCGGGGAGCTGTTTTTT. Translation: CASSTVFAGLANTGELFF.

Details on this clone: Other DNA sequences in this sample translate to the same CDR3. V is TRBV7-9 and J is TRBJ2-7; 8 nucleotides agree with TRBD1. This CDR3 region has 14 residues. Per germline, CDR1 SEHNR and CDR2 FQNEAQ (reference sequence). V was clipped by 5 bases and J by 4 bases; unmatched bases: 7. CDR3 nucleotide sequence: TGTGCCAGCAGCAGTACAGGGGGAGGATACGAGCAGTACTTC. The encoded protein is CASSSTGGGYEQYF. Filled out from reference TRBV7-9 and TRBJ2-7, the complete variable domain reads DTGVSQNPRHKITKRGQNVTFRCDPISEHNRLYWYRQTLGQGPEFLTYFQNEAQLEKSRLLSDRFSAERPKGSFSTLEIQRTEQGDSAMYLCASSSTGGGYEQYFGPGTRLTVT.

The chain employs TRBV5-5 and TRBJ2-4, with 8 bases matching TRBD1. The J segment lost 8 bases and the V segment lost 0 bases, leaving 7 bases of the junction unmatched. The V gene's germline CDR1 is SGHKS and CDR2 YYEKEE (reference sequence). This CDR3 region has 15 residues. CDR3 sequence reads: CASSLGSGGWDIQYF. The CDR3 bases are TGTGCCAGCAGCTTGGGGTCAGGGGGCTGGGACATTCAGTACTTC.